These 24 T cell receptor beta chains came from one sample sequenced in a study of blood T cell repertoires in COVID-19. The protocol was immunoSEQ multiplex PCR, while the TCRdb copy is restricted to in-frame clones and leaves out a portion. The table has 170,000 or so clones, 80% to 90% seen once; the top ten hold roughly 0.9%. Sequencing was done on a sample of peripheral blood. These receptors were taken from a woman younger than 35 who had recovered from COVID-19.

The gene calls are TRBV27 and TRBJ2-7; a possible D gene is TRBD2 (6 bases). The CDR3 is 14 amino acids. The V gene lost 6 bases and the J gene lost 5 bases, with 17 bases spanning the gap. The V gene's germline CDR1 is MNHEY and CDR2 SMNVEV (reference sequence). In nucleotides, the CDR3 is TGTGCCAGCAGGTTGTCCCCCGGGAGCAACGAGCAGTACGTC. Translation: CASRLSPGSNEQYV.

The J gene is TRBJ2-5, the V gene TRBV11-2, with a tentative D call TRBD1 (6 bases). V lost 4 bases and J 1 base, leaving 16 bases between the germline ends. CDR3 length: 16 amino acids. Germline V lookup: CDR1 SGHAT, CDR2 FQNNGV. CDR3 residues: CASSWSARTAQETQYF. CDR3 in DNA: TGTGCCAGCAGCTGGAGTGCAAGGACAGCCCAAGAGACCCAGTACTTC. Full variable domain (outside the CDR3, taken from reference TRBV11-2 and TRBJ2-5): EAGVAQSPRYKIIEKRQSVAFWCNPISGHATLYWYQQILGQGPKLLIQFQNNGVVDDSQLPKDRFSAERLKGVDSTLKIQPAKLEDSAVYLCASSWSARTAQETQYFGPGTRLLVL.

CDR3 residues: CAFSRGGADTQYF. CDR3 sequence (DNA): TGTGCCTTTTCCCGGGGGGGTGCAGATACGCAGTATTTT. The gene calls are TRBV6-1 and TRBJ2-3; 8 bases line up with TRBD2. J gave up 4 bases and V 11 bases, and 8 bases lay outside the gene matches. CDR1 MNHNS and CDR2 SASEGT come from the germline V gene. This CDR3 is 13 amino acids long.

This clone was recorded only once. The chain carries TRBV5-1 and TRBJ2-7; tentative D call: TRBD2 (5 bases). V was cut by 1 base and J by 6 bases, with 11 bases left in between. There are 13 residues in the CDR3. Germline CDR1 SGHRS, CDR2 YFSETQ. CDR3 residues: CASSLIVGSEQYV. The CDR3 coding sequence is TGCGCCAGCAGCTTGATTGTGGGGAGCGAGCAGTACGTC.

The chain uses TRBV15 and TRBJ2-3; D is perhaps TRBD2 (6 bases). This CDR3 has 16 amino acids. CDR1 is LNHNV and CDR2 is YYDKDF in the germline V gene (reference sequence). With 2 bases removed from V and 2 bases from J, the gap between germline ends came to 14 bases. The CDR3 sequence is CATSRSGGPNTDTQYF. The CDR3 DNA reads as TGTGCCACCAGCAGATCAGGAGGGCCTAACACAGATACGCAGTATTTT.

This clone has just one count. CDR3 region: CASSILAGAPDTQYF. The DNA of the CDR3 is TGTGCCAGTAGTATATTAGCGGGAGCCCCAGATACGCAGTATTTT. The rearrangement uses TRBV19 and TRBJ2-3; the match to TRBD2 covers 9 bases. V dropped 2 bases and J dropped 4; count of bases not matched to a gene: 4. Germline values: CDR1 LNHDA, CDR2 SQIVND (reference sequence). The CDR3 runs 15 residues.

V usage is TRBV9 and J usage is TRBJ1-2; no clear D gene. Germline V gene sequence: CDR1 SGDLS, CDR2 YYNGEE. The length of the CDR3 is 16 residues. V was shortened by 3 bases and J by 4 bases, with 19 bases between the two germline ends. The CDR3: CASSAGYYSPSYGYTF. The CDR3 region has the DNA TGTGCCAGCAGCGCCGGCTATTACAGTCCCAGCTATGGCTACACCTTC.

J is TRBJ2-5 and V is TRBV19; D not resolved. V dropped 2 bases and J dropped 1 base, with 14 bases sitting between them. CDR3 size: 16 residues. The germline gives CDR1 LNHDA, CDR2 SQIVND (reference sequence). This chain's CDR3 is CASSIYWASIQETQYF. The CDR3 DNA sequence: TGTGCCAGTAGTATATATTGGGCATCTATCCAAGAGACCCAGTACTTC. Drawing the rest from reference TRBV19 and TRBJ2-5, the complete variable domain is DGGITQSPKYLFRKEGQNVTLSCEQNLNHDAMYWYRQDPGQGLRLIYYSQIVNDFQKGDIAEGYSVSREKKESFPLTVTSAQKNPTAFYLCASSIYWASIQETQYFGPGTRLLVL.

The rearrangement joins TRBV18 to TRBJ1-1; 9 bases are a match to TRBD1. The CDR3 is 16 residues long. After removal of 6 bases from V and 0 bases from J, the junction contained 8 bases not matched to a gene. Germline-derived CDR1 and CDR2 are KGHSH and LQKENI. Here the CDR3 reads CASSQTGGRMNTEAFF. DNA of the CDR3: TGTGCCAGCTCCCAAACAGGGGGCCGGATGAACACTGAAGCTTTCTTT.

The rearrangement uses TRBV14 and TRBJ2-1; 10 bases agree with TRBD1. The CDR3 loop spans 16 amino acids. In germline, CDR1 is SGHDN, CDR2 FVKESK. V was pared by 5 bases and J by 6 bases, with 10 bases of the junction left unmatched. CDR3 sequence: CASSYPPGTGVNEQFF. In DNA, the CDR3 is TGTGCCAGCAGCTATCCCCCCGGGACAGGGGTCAATGAGCAGTTCTTC.

The genes are TRBV6-2 or TRBV6-3 and TRBJ2-5; 11 bases fit TRBD2. The CDR3 loop spans 18 amino acids. Germline V lookup: CDR1 MNHEY, CDR2 SVGEGT. The junction had 15 bases not matched to a gene; V was cut back by 4 bases and J by 5 bases. The CDR3 region has the DNA TGTGCCAGCAGTTCCCTAGAGGGTAGCGGGAGGGCCGTGGAGACCCAGTACTTC. This sequence encodes CASSSLEGSGRAVETQYF.

The rearrangement joins TRBV6-5 to TRBJ1-1, with 8 bases that match TRBD1. This CDR3 has 13 amino acids. Germline V CDR1 and CDR2: MNHEY, SVGAGI. J was trimmed by 7 bases and V by 4 bases; bases with no gene match: 5. The chain's CDR3 is CASSSGQEIEAFF. CDR3 nucleotides: TGTGCCAGCAGTTCGGGACAGGAAATTGAAGCTTTCTTT.

The chain recombines TRBV10-3 with TRBJ2-2; 10 bases line up with TRBD2. Per the germline V gene, CDR1 is ENHRY and CDR2 is SYGVKD. The length of the CDR3 is 21 residues. The junction had 17 bases not matched to a gene; V was cut back by 4 bases and J by 0 bases. The CDR3: CAISGGRGRDSGGPNTGELFF. In DNA, the CDR3 is TGTGCCATCAGTGGCGGTAGGGGGCGCGATAGCGGGGGGCCGAACACCGGGGAGCTGTTTTTT.

V usage is TRBV11-2 and J usage is TRBJ2-7; 12 positions match TRBD1. Germline CDR1 SGHAT, CDR2 FQNNGV. This CDR3 region has 15 residues. V trimming: 5 bases; J trimming: 5 bases; junction bases outside the gene matches: 7. CDR3 residues: CASSPAGQGAHEQYV. DNA of the CDR3: TGTGCCAGCAGCCCGGCGGGACAGGGGGCTCACGAGCAGTACGTC.

V usage is TRBV7-2 and J usage is TRBJ2-3, with no clear D. V lost 3 bases and J 6 bases, leaving 10 bases between the germline ends. The germline V gene encodes CDR1 SGHTA and CDR2 FQGNSA. The CDR3 length is 13 residues. The CDR3 coding sequence is TGTGCCAGCAGCTTGCACTCCCGGGATACGCAGTATTTT. Translating gives CASSLHSRDTQYF.

The sample holds a few counts of this clone. The chain joins TRBV4-1 to TRBJ1-1; TRBD1 agrees at 9 bases. Per the germline V gene, CDR1 is MGHRA and CDR2 is YSYEKL. The V gene end was trimmed by 4 bases and the J gene end by 3 bases; junction bases not matched to a gene: 0. There are 13 residues in the CDR3. CDR3 bases: TGCGCCAGCAGCCGGACAGGGGACACTGAAGCTTTCTTT. Its translation is CASSRTGDTEAFF.

The genes are TRBV6-5 and TRBJ1-6; 8 nucleotides match TRBD1. The V segment lost 0 bases and the J segment 7 bases; nucleotides outside the gene matches: 2. The CDR3 totals 15 residues. The germline CDR1 and CDR2 sequences are MNHEY and SVGAGI. CDR3 region: CASSYSDRVNSPLHF. The CDR3 DNA follows: TGTGCCAGCAGTTACTCGGACAGGGTCAATTCACCCCTCCACTTT.

The chain is built from TRBV6-6 and TRBJ1-1, with D possibly TRBD1 on 5 matching bases. The germline V gene has CDR1 MNHNY and CDR2 SVGAGI (reference sequence). This CDR3 contains 14 residues. The V gene lost 4 bases and the J gene lost 1 base, with 10 bases spanning the gap. The CDR3 region is CASSSATGNTEAFF. The CDR3 DNA sequence: TGTGCCAGCAGTTCCGCCACAGGGAACACTGAAGCTTTCTTT.

The chain joins TRBV4-1 to TRBJ1-4; D unresolved. This CDR3 is built from 14 residues. The germline gives CDR1 MGHRA, CDR2 YSYEKL. V was trimmed by 1 base and J by 7 bases, leaving 10 bases between them. CDR3 sequence reads: CASSQAGKGEKLFF. The CDR3 DNA reads TGCGCCAGCAGCCAAGCGGGAAAGGGTGAAAAACTGTTTTTT.

This sequence joins TRBV5-4 and TRBJ2-7, with TRBD2 identical over 7 bases. The trim removed 5 bases at V and 3 bases at J, leaving 14 bases unmatched. CDR1 is SGHNT, CDR2 YYREEE, per germline (reference sequence). The CDR3 contains 16 residues. The CDR3 here is CASSLDPPAGSYEQYF. The DNA of the CDR3 is TGTGCCAGCAGTCTTGACCCTCCAGCGGGGAGCTACGAGCAGTACTTC.

This sequence joins TRBV5-6 and TRBJ1-4, with 7 bases lining up with TRBD1. CDR3 length equals 15 residues. Germline V lookup: CDR1 SGHDT, CDR2 YYEEEE. The trim removed 2 bases at V and 7 bases at J, leaving 8 bases unmatched. The CDR3 DNA reads TGTGCCAGCAGCTTAAGAACAGGGGTGGCTGAAAAACTGTTTTTT. Its translation is CASSLRTGVAEKLFF. Drawing the rest from reference TRBV5-6 and TRBJ1-4, the complete variable domain is DAGVTQSPTHLIKTRGQQVTLRCSPKSGHDTVSWYQQALGQGPQFIFQYYEEEERQRGNFPDRFSGHQFPNYSSELNVNALLLGDSALYLCASSLRTGVAEKLFFGSGTQLSVL.

Worth noting for this clone: Possible read error: a much larger clone is one base away. The genes are TRBV7-2 and TRBJ2-3, with no clear D. Germline V CDR1 and CDR2: SGHTA, FQGNSA. The CDR3 loop spans 13 amino acids. Trimming pared 1 base from V and 1 base from J, leaving 3 bases between. DNA for the CDR3: TGTGCCAGCAGCTTAGTAGGCACAGATACGCAGTATTTT. This translates into CASSLVGTDTQYF.

This rearrangement joins TRBV6-5 to TRBJ2-1, with D perhaps TRBD1 (6 bases). CDR1 and CDR2 (germline): MNHEY, SVGAGI. The CDR3 sequence is 15 residues long. V was pared by 2 bases and J by 6 bases, with 14 bases between. CDR3 loop: CASSYTPSTGNEQFF. CDR3 sequence (DNA): TGTGCCAGCAGTTACACGCCGTCGACAGGCAATGAGCAGTTCTTC.

CDR3 residues: CASSGTGKNYGYTF. The CDR3, as DNA: TGTGCCAGCAGCGGGACAGGGAAGAACTATGGCTACACCTTC. The chain carries TRBV7-9 and TRBJ1-2; 9 positions match TRBD1. The V gene's germline CDR1 is SEHNR and CDR2 FQNEAQ (reference sequence). The ends lost 5 bases at V and 2 bases at J; junction bases unmatched: 3. The CDR3 is 14 residues long.